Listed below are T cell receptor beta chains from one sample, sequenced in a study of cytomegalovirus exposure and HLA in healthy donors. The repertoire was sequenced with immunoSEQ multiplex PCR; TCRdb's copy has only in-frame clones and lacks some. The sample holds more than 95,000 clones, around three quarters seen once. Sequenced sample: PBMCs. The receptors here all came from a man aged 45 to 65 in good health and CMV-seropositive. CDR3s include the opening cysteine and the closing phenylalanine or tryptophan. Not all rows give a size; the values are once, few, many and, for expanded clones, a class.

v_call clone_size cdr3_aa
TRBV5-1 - CASSNGLGAFSGNTIYF
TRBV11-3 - CASSAGERTEAFF
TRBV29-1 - CSVRQTTEAFF
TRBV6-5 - CASSSGQSWLYGYTF
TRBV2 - CASRTTGYGYTF
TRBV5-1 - CASSLEARANEQFF
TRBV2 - CASSAPGGYTNIQYF
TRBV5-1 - CASSLEPSGVQETQYF
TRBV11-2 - CASSTTGTSLSEQYF
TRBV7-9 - CASSVYQTQKEYGYTF
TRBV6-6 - CASSYPEAGAHEQYF
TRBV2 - CASTREGAGGRTGELFF
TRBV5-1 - CASSMDSASISELFF
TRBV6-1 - CASRLGHKNTEAFF
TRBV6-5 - CASSRLGQKNQPQHF
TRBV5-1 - CASSLLTSGQETQYF
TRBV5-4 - CASSSGTRTDTQYF
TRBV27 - CASSSRQGSSGRALREQYF
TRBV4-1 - CASSQDRRQRYYGYTF
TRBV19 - CASSAVRTSGSPEQYF
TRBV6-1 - CASSDRGNIQYF
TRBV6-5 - CASSYQNRGSTYEQYF
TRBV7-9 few CASSLGAGEIQETQYF
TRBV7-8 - CASSLGQGGPTDTQYF
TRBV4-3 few CASSQVSGINEQFF
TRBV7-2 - CASSQGLSTDTQYF
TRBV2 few CASKKGQGPSEQYF
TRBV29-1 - CSVGATYNEQFF
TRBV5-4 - CASSRDRFHEQYF
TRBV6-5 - CASSTGNALTYEQYF
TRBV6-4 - CASRDPSTRQPKTYEQYF
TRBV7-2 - CASSFYQGTGQPQHF
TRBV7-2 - CASSLAPLGQGTDTQYF
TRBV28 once CASSETGTGLKEQYF
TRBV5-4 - CASSLTGYEQYF
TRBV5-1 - CASSPAPASSGTTIYF
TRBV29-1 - CSVRDRGSPNTEAFF
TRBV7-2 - CASSLGVERRYGYTF
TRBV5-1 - CASRYPRTNQETQYF
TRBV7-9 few CASSRQGMKTEAFF
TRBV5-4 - CASSLGTSGSRKNIQYF
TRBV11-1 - CASSTRTSGAHSYEQYF
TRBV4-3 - CASSLQGYNTDTQYF
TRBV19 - CASSTRQGYEQYF
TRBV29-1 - CSAARDSYEQYF
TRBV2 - CASSEGGTTNQPQHF
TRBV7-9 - CASSLVGQGNSPLHF
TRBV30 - CAWSTPGQALSGANVLTF
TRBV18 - CASSPNSDRTYGYTF